This TCR beta chain was recorded in a study of T cell changes during pregnancy in multiple sclerosis (dated by TCRdb to about 2019). With respect to the entire study: The study examined how the T cell repertoire changed over the course of pregnancy in women with multiple sclerosis.

Library generation was performed with the immunoSEQ multiplex PCR assay. TCRdb holds this immuneACCESS table with in-frame rearrangements only. Some clones are missing; in checked studies, unresolved V genes explain under half, and the rest has no known cause. In all, the sample holds tens of thousands of clones, and roughly 90% of those were seen once. The ten top clones hold roughly 2.1% of the sample. Regarding this clone: There is no known antigen for this receptor. The record has no base qualities; no much larger clone is one base away.

The receptor was isolated from a female donor with multiple sclerosis, enrolled in a pregnancy study. The sequencing here drew on peripheral blood, taken in the second trimester of pregnancy.

The CDR3 region has the sequence CASSPGLRGGRDTQYF. The sequenced DNA: TGTGCCAGCTCGCCCGGCTTGCGGGGGGGCAGAGATACGCAGTATTTT. The chain joins TRBV18 to TRBJ2-3; 9 bases in between match TRBD2. The CDR3 has 16 amino acids, counting the end cysteine and phenylalanine. The CDR3 DNA has 48 bases and is translated from base 1. CDR1 and CDR2 (KGHSH, LQKENI) derive from the germline V gene. After removal of 6 bases from V and 5 bases from J, the junction retains 12 bases not matched to a gene.